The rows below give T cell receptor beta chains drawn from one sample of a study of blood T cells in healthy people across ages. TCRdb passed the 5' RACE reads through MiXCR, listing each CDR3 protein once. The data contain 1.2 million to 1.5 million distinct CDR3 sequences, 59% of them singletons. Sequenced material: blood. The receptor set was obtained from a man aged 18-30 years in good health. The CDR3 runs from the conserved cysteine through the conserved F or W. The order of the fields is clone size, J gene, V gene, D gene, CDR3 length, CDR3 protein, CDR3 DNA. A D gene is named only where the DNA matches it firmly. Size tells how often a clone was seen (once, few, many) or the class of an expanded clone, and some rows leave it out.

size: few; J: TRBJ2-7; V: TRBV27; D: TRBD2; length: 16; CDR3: CASSSGTSGGFREQYF; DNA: TGTGCCAGCAGTTCCGGGACTAGCGGGGGGTTTCGCGAGCAGTACTTC
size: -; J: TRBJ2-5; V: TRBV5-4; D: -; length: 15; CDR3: CASSFGPSDSETQYF; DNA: TGTGCCAGCAGCTTCGGGCCTAGCGATTCGGAGACCCAGTACTTC
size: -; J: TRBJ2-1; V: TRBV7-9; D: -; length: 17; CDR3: CASSLARLTISYNEQFF; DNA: TGTGCCAGCAGCTTAGCGCGGCTGACAATCTCCTACAATGAGCAGTTCTTC
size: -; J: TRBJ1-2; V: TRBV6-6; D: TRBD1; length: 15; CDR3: CASSSTGQPIYGYTF; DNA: TGTGCCAGCAGTTCCACGGGACAGCCGATCTATGGCTACACCTTC
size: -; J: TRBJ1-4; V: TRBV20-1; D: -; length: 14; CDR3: CSARDREGGEKLFF; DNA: TGCAGTGCTAGAGATCGGGAGGGTGGAGAAAAACTGTTTTTT
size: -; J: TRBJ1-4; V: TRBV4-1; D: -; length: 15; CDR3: CASSRLTVLNKKLFF; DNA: TGCGCCAGCAGCCGTTTGACAGTACTTAATAAAAAACTGTTTTTT
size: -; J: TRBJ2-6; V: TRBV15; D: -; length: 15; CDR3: CATLNGGSGANVLTF; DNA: TGTGCCACCCTAAATGGGGGCTCTGGGGCCAACGTCCTGACTTTC
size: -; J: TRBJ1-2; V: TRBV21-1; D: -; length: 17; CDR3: CASSKALRQGSTYGYTF; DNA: TGTGCCAGCAGCAAAGCGCTGAGGCAGGGAAGCACCTATGGCTACACCTTC
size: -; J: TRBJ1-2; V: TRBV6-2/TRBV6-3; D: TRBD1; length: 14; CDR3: CASSRDRGVYGYTF; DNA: TGTGCCAGCAGTCGCGACAGGGGAGTCTATGGCTACACCTTC
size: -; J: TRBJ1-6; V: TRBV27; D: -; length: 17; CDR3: CASAFTTYRAYNSPLHF; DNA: TGTGCCAGCGCTTTTACCACCTACAGAGCCTATAATTCACCCCTCCACTTT
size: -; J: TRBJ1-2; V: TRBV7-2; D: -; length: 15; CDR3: CASSLSGPQNYGYTF; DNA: TGTGCCAGCAGCTTGTCAGGCCCTCAGAACTATGGCTACACCTTC
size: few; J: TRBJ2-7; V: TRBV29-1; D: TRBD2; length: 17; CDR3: CSVEGLGLAGKPYEQYF; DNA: TGCAGCGTTGAAGGATTAGGACTAGCGGGGAAACCCTACGAGCAGTACTTC
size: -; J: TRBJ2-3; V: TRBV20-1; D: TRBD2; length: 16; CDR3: CSAKLAGLRQADTQYF; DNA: TGCAGTGCTAAACTAGCGGGCCTGAGACAAGCTGATACGCAGTATTTT
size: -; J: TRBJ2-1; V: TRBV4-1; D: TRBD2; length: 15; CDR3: CASSQVASGAGEQFF; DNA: TGCGCCAGCAGCCAAGTGGCTAGCGGGGCTGGGGAGCAGTTCTTC
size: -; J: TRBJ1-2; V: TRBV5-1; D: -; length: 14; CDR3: CASSWAESNYGYTF; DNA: TGCGCCAGCAGCTGGGCAGAAAGCAACTATGGCTACACCTTC
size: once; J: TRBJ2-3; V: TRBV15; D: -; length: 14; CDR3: CATSGEAGTDTQYF; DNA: TGTGCCACCAGCGGGGAAGCGGGCACAGATACGCAGTATTTT
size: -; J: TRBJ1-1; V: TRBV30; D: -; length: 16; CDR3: CAWSVNTRAMNTEAFF; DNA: TGTGCCTGGAGTGTTAATACGAGGGCCATGAACACTGAAGCTTTCTTT
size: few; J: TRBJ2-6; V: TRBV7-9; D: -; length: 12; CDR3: CASPSGANVLTF; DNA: TGTGCCAGCCCCTCTGGGGCCAACGTCCTGACTTTC
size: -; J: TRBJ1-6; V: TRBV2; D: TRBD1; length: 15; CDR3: CASRGQGSYNSPLHF; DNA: TGTGCCAGCAGGGGACAGGGGAGCTATAATTCACCCCTCCACTTT
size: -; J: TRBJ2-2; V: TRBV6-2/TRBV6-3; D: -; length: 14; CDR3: CASSGAGRSGELFF; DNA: TGTGCCAGCAGCGGGGCAGGCCGCTCCGGGGAGCTGTTTTTT
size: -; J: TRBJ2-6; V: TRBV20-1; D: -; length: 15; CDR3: CSADGIAAGANVLTF; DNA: TGCAGTGCTGACGGGATCGCAGCTGGGGCCAACGTCCTGACTTTC
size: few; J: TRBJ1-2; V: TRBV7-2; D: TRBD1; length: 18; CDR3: CASSFYGTGLGVDYGYTF; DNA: TGTGCCAGCAGCTTCTACGGGACAGGGTTAGGAGTGGACTATGGCTACACCTTC
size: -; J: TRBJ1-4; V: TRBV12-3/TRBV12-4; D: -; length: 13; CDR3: CASRPSGREKLFF; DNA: TGTGCCAGCAGACCTTCGGGACGGGAAAAACTGTTTTTT
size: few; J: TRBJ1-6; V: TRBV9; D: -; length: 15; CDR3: CASSPTRAHNSPLHF; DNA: TGTGCCAGCAGCCCTACCAGGGCCCATAATTCACCCCTCCACTTT
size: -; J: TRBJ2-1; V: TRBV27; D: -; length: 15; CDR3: CASQSFRQAYNEQFF; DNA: TGTGCCAGCCAAAGCTTTCGACAGGCGTACAATGAGCAGTTCTTC
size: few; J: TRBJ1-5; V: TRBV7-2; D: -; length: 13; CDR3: CASSVDLNQPQHF; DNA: TGTGCCAGCAGCGTCGACCTAAATCAGCCCCAGCATTTT
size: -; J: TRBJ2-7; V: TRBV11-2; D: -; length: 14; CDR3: CASSLQPGDHEQYF; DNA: TGTGCCAGCAGCTTACAGCCAGGGGACCACGAGCAGTACTTC
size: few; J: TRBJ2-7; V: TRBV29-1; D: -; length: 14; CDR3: CSVASDSGIYEQYF; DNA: TGCAGCGTTGCCTCGGATTCCGGGATCTACGAGCAGTACTTC
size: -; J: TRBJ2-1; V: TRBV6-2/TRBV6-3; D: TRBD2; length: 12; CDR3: CASSTPGGEQFF; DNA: TGTGCCAGCAGTACGCCGGGGGGTGAGCAGTTCTTC
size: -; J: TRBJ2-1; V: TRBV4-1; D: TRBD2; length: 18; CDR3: CASSQDPPIERGSNEQFF; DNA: TGCGCCAGCAGCCAAGATCCCCCGATCGAGCGGGGGAGTAATGAGCAGTTCTTC
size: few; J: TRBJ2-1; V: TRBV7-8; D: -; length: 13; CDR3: CASSLASLSEQFF; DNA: TGTGCCAGCAGCTTAGCATCCCTTTCCGAGCAGTTCTTC
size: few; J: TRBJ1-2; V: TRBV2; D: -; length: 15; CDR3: CASRPQGLTNYGYTF; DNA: TGTGCCAGCAGGCCTCAGGGACTAACAAACTATGGCTACACCTTC
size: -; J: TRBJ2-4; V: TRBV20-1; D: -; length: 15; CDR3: CSVSLGIGTKNIQYF; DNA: TGCAGTGTTAGTTTGGGAATCGGGACCAAAAACATTCAGTACTTC
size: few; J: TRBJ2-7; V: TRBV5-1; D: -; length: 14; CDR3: CASSWTSRGTEQYF; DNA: TGCGCCAGCAGCTGGACCTCCAGGGGAACGGAGCAGTACTTC
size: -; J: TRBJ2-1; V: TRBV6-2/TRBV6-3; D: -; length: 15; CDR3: CASRASNAPYNEQFF; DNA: TGTGCCAGTCGGGCATCCAACGCCCCTTACAATGAGCAGTTCTTC
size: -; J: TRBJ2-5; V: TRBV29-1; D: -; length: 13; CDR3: CSVGDSKGYGQYF; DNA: TGCAGCGTTGGGGACTCAAAGGGTTACGGGCAGTACTTC
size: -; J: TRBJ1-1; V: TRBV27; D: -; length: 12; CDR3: CASSLSKGEAFF; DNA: TGTGCCAGCAGTTTATCGAAGGGTGAAGCTTTCTTT
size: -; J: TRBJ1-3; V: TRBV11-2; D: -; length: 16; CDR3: CASSSSGDIRWNTIYF; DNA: TGTGCCAGCAGCTCCTCCGGGGACATCCGGTGGAACACCATATATTTT
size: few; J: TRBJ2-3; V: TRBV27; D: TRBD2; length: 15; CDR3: CASSEGAGATDTQYF; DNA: TGTGCCAGCAGCGAGGGAGCGGGGGCCACAGATACGCAGTATTTT
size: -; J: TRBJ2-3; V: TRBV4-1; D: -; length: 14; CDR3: CASSRTTATDTQYF; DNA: TGCGCCAGCAGCCGCACGACAGCAACAGATACGCAGTATTTT
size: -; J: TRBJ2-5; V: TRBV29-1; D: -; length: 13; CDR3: CSTVKQGRETQYF; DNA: TGCAGCACTGTTAAGCAGGGCAGGGAGACCCAGTACTTC
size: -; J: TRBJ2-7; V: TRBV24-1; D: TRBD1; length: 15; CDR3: CATSASGTGGYEQYF; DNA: TGTGCCACCAGTGCTTCCGGGACAGGGGGCTACGAGCAGTACTTC